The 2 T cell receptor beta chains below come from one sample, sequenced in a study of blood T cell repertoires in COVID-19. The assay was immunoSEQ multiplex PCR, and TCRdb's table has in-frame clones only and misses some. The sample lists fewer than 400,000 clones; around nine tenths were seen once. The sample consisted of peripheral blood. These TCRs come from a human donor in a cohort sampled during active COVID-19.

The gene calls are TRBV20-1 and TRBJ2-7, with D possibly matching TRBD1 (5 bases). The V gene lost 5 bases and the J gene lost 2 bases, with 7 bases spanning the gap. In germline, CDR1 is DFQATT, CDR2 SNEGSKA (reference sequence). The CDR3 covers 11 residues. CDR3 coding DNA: TGCAGTGCTCAACAGGCCTACGAGCAGTACTTC. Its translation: CSAQQAYEQYF.

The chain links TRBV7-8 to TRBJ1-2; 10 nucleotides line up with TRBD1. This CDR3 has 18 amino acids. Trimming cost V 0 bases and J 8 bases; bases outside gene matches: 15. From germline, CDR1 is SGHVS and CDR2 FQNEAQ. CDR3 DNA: TGTGCCAGCAGCTTAGCCGGGGCGGGGACAGGGGTCTGGAAAGGCTACACCTTC. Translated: CASSLAGAGTGVWKGYTF.